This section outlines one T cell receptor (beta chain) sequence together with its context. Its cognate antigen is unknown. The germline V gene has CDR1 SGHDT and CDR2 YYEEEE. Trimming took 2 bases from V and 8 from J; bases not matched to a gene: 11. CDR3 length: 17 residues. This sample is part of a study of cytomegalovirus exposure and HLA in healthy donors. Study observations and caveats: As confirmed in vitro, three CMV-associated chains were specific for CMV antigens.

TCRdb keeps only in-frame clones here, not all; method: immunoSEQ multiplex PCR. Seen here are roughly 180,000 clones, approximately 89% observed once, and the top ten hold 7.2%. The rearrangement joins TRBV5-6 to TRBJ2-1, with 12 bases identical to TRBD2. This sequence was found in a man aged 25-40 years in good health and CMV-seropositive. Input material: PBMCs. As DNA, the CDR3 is TGTGCCAGCAGCTTAGGGACTAGCGGGTGGGGGAAGTATGAGCAGTTCTTC. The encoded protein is CASSLGTSGWGKYEQFF.